Listed below are T cell receptor beta chains from one sample, sequenced in a study of T cell changes during pregnancy in multiple sclerosis. The table came from immunoSEQ multiplex PCR; TCRdb's copy has only in-frame clones and leaves some out. Counted here are about 75,000 clones, about 93% occurring once; the ten biggest clones make up about 0.42%. The sample in question was CD4+ T cells from peripheral blood mononuclear cells, obtained before pregnancy. These receptors originate from a female donor with multiple sclerosis, enrolled in a pregnancy study. CDR3s include the opening cysteine and the closing phenylalanine or tryptophan. Each record gives: D gene, J gene, CDR3 length, V gene, clone size, CDR3 DNA, CDR3 protein. The D gene is left open where the match is weak. Expanded clones get a size class; other rows say once, few or many, or leave the size out.

D: TRBD2
J: TRBJ2-7
length: 15
V: TRBV11-2
size: .
DNA: TGTGCCAGCAGCCTACTTAGCGGGACCTCCTACGAGCAGTACTTC
CDR3: CASSLLSGTSYEQYF

D: TRBD1
J: TRBJ2-7
length: 13
V: TRBV6-4
size: .
DNA: TGTGCTCCGGGACAGGACGACTTCTACGAGCAGTACTTC
CDR3: CAPGQDDFYEQYF

D: .
J: TRBJ2-5
length: 14
V: TRBV9
size: .
DNA: TGTGCCAGCAGCGTAGGGGCCAGCGGGGAGACCCAGTACTTC
CDR3: CASSVGASGETQYF

D: TRBD1
J: TRBJ1-2
length: 17
V: TRBV5-4
size: .
DNA: TGTGCCAGCAGCTTGGCAGGACAGGGGGCTCTCTTTAATGGCTACACCTTC
CDR3: CASSLAGQGALFNGYTF

D: TRBD2
J: TRBJ2-4
length: 14
V: TRBV5-1
size: .
DNA: TGCGCCAGCAGCTTGCCAGGGAGGGGAAACATTCAGTACTTC
CDR3: CASSLPGRGNIQYF

D: .
J: TRBJ1-4
length: 17
V: TRBV21-1
size: .
DNA: TGTGCCAGCAGCAAAAGGTGGGCAGGAGGGCCTAATGAAAAACTGTTTTTT
CDR3: CASSKRWAGGPNEKLFF

D: TRBD1
J: TRBJ2-5
length: 18
V: TRBV9
size: .
DNA: TGTGCCAGCAGCGTAGGTGGGCTGGCTAGGACAGGGCGGAGGACCCAGTACTTC
CDR3: CASSVGGLARTGRRTQYF

D: TRBD2
J: TRBJ2-1
length: 14
V: TRBV11-1
size: .
DNA: TGTGCCAGCACCTTGGGGGGACTACCCAATGAGCAGTTCTTC
CDR3: CASTLGGLPNEQFF

D: .
J: TRBJ2-5
length: 12
V: TRBV28
size: .
DNA: TGTGCCAGCAGTACGAGGGAAGGGACCCAGTACTTC
CDR3: CASSTREGTQYF

D: TRBD2
J: TRBJ2-5
length: 16
V: TRBV5-1
size: .
DNA: TGCGCCAGCAGCTTGGGCCACGCGCGGGGGGGAGAGACCCAGTACTTC
CDR3: CASSLGHARGGETQYF

D: .
J: TRBJ1-3
length: 15
V: TRBV9
size: .
DNA: TGTGCCAGCAGCCCCAGCGGGAACTCTGGAAACACCATATATTTT
CDR3: CASSPSGNSGNTIYF

D: .
J: TRBJ1-2
length: 17
V: TRBV2
size: .
DNA: TGTGCCAGCAGTGAAGCGCGTGGGGGCCTTCCCTTAGGCGGCTACACCTTC
CDR3: CASSEARGGLPLGGYTF

D: .
J: TRBJ1-6
length: 21
V: TRBV7-3
size: .
DNA: TGTGCCAGCAGCCCGTTCCCGTCGGGACTCAACTTGAGCTCCTATAATTCACCCCTCCACTTT
CDR3: CASSPFPSGLNLSSYNSPLHF

D: .
J: TRBJ2-1
length: 15
V: TRBV2
size: few
DNA: TGTGCCAGCAGTGAAGGCGGGCCCTCATACAATGAGCAGTTCTTC
CDR3: CASSEGGPSYNEQFF

D: .
J: TRBJ1-5
length: 16
V: TRBV18
size: .
DNA: TGTGCCAGCTCACCGCCCGGGAGGGGTTTCGATCAGCCCCAGCATTTT
CDR3: CASSPPGRGFDQPQHF

D: TRBD1
J: TRBJ1-2
length: 14
V: TRBV5-8
size: .
DNA: TGTGCCAGCAGCCTGGGACAGATGTTCTATGGCTACACCTTC
CDR3: CASSLGQMFYGYTF

D: TRBD1
J: TRBJ2-2
length: 14
V: TRBV5-1
size: .
DNA: TGCGCCAGCAGCTTAACAGGGGGCACCGGGGAGCTGTTTTTT
CDR3: CASSLTGGTGELFF

D: TRBD1
J: TRBJ2-7
length: 13
V: TRBV5-6
size: .
DNA: TGTGCCAGCAGCTTCGGCAGGGGGCTCTTGCAGTACTTC
CDR3: CASSFGRGLLQYF

D: .
J: TRBJ1-2
length: 12
V: TRBV7-9
size: .
DNA: TGTGCCAGCAGCGTGGCTGTCACCGGCTACACCTTC
CDR3: CASSVAVTGYTF

D: TRBD1
J: TRBJ2-6
length: 23
V: TRBV6-9
size: .
DNA: TGTGCCAGCAGTTTTCCCCGACCGAACGTCCGGGACAGACTCCACTCTGGGGCCAACGTCCTGACTTTC
CDR3: CASSFPRPNVRDRLHSGANVLTF

D: .
J: TRBJ2-3
length: 15
V: TRBV28
size: .
DNA: TGTGCCAGCAGTTCCCCCGGGCCTAGGGGAGGCAGGCAGTATTTT
CDR3: CASSSPGPRGGRQYF

D: TRBD2
J: TRBJ2-3
length: 16
V: TRBV18
size: few
DNA: TGTGCCAGCTCACCACAGACTAGCGGGGGCACAGATACGCAGTATTTT
CDR3: CASSPQTSGGTDTQYF

D: .
J: TRBJ1-1
length: 17
V: TRBV11-3
size: .
DNA: TGTGCCAGCAGCTTAGTCCTCTCCGTCCAGGAGGGCGCTGAAGCTTTCTTT
CDR3: CASSLVLSVQEGAEAFF

D: TRBD2
J: TRBJ2-4
length: 16
V: TRBV19
size: .
DNA: TGTGCCAGTAGTATACTAGCGGAGCCAGCCAAAAACATTCAGTACTTC
CDR3: CASSILAEPAKNIQYF

D: .
J: TRBJ2-5
length: 13
V: TRBV5-1
size: .
DNA: TGCGCCAGCAGACAGGGTGCCCAAGAGACCCAGTACTTC
CDR3: CASRQGAQETQYF

D: TRBD2
J: TRBJ2-2
length: 17
V: TRBV5-1
size: .
DNA: TGCGCCAGCAGCTTGGGACGACTAGCATTGGACACCGGGGAGCTGTTTTTT
CDR3: CASSLGRLALDTGELFF

D: .
J: TRBJ1-6
length: 14
V: TRBV7-9
size: .
DNA: TGTGCCAGCAGCTTAGCGGGGAGGAATTCACCCCTCCACTTT
CDR3: CASSLAGRNSPLHF

D: TRBD1
J: TRBJ2-7
length: 16
V: TRBV29-1
size: .
DNA: TGCAGCGTTATTCTTGGAACCGGGACAGGGAGGTACGAGCAGTACTTC
CDR3: CSVILGTGTGRYEQYF

D: .
J: TRBJ2-3
length: 15
V: TRBV2
size: .
DNA: TGTGCCAGCAGTGAACCCGGAGGGGGCAAAGATACGCAGTATTTT
CDR3: CASSEPGGGKDTQYF

D: TRBD2
J: TRBJ2-5
length: 12
V: TRBV30
size: .
DNA: TGTGCCTGGATCCCGGGGGGAGAGACCCAGTACTTC
CDR3: CAWIPGGETQYF